This T cell receptor (beta chain) was found in a study of blood T cell repertoires in COVID-19. In the original workflow: The assay estimated nucleated cells by amplifying reference gene primers. TCRdb's table, derived via immunoSEQ multiplex PCR, lists solely in-frame clones and lacks some. The V and J calls and the clone size are those of that table, but D and trimming were determined from the DNA. Altogether around 99,000 clones are present, around three quarters being singletons, with the ten largest covering about 8.7%. This CDR3 is 13 amino acids long. Between the trimmed V and J ends, which lost 2 bases and 2 bases, there was a span of 6 bases. CDR1 is MNHNY, CDR2 SVGAGI, per germline (reference sequence).

This receptor was identified in a man aged 50 to 59 who had recovered from COVID-19. The specimen sequenced was peripheral blood. The chain links TRBV6-6 to TRBJ1-2, with D unresolved. The CDR3 nucleotides are TGTGCCAGCAGTTACGAGGGAAACTATGGCTACACCTTC. Protein sequence: CASSYEGNYGYTF.